Listed below are T cell receptor beta chains from one sample, sequenced in a study of OX40 agonist ivuxolimab in advanced cancers. Assay: immunoSEQ multiplex PCR; the TCRdb copy retains only in-frame clones and omits some. This table holds around 30,000 clones, roughly 84% found once. Here the sequenced sample was CD4+ or CD8+ T cells sorted from blood, taken in a trial of the OX40 agonist ivuxolimab. These receptors came from an adult with an advanced solid tumor such as melanoma, head and neck, liver or kidney cancer. The CDR3 runs from the conserved cysteine through the conserved F or W. Fields, in order: clone size, J gene, D gene, V gene, CDR3 DNA, CDR3 protein. A D gene is named only where the DNA matches it firmly. Some rows mark clone size as missing; the rest say once, few, many or name a class of expanded clone.

NA | TRBJ1-1 | NA | TRBV4-2 | TGTGCCAGCAGCCAAGATTCCACTGAAGCTTTCTTT | CASSQDSTEAFF
NA | TRBJ1-5 | NA | TRBV6-1 | TGTGCCAGCAGTGAATGGCAGGGCAATCAGCCCCAGCATTTT | CASSEWQGNQPQHF
NA | TRBJ2-1 | NA | TRBV27 | TGTGCCAGCAGTTTCCGTGGTAACAATGAGCAGTTCTTC | CASSFRGNNEQFF
NA | TRBJ2-7 | NA | TRBV25-1 | TGTGCCAGCAGTGAATTTAGGGGACCCTACGAGCAGTACTTC | CASSEFRGPYEQYF
once | TRBJ2-7 | TRBD2 | TRBV2 | TGTGCCAGCACCTATATCCCGGGACTAGCTGGGTACGAGCAGTACTTC | CASTYIPGLAGYEQYF
few | TRBJ1-5 | TRBD1 | TRBV11-2 | TGTGCCAGCAGCTTCACAGGGGATCAGCCCCAGCATTTT | CASSFTGDQPQHF
NA | TRBJ2-7 | NA | TRBV6-5 | TGTGCCAGCAGTTACGATCGTGCGCCCTACGAGCAGTACTTC | CASSYDRAPYEQYF
NA | TRBJ2-5 | NA | TRBV9 | TGTGCCAGCAGCGTAGGGGACAACCAAGAGACCCAGTACTTC | CASSVGDNQETQYF
few | TRBJ1-2 | NA | TRBV5-1 | TGCGCCAGCAGCTTGGGGCATGGCTACACCTTC | CASSLGHGYTF
NA | TRBJ1-4 | TRBD1 | TRBV7-8 | TGTGCCAGCAGCTCCCGGGACAGATTTGCAACTAATGAAAAACTGTTTTTT | CASSSRDRFATNEKLFF
NA | TRBJ1-1 | TRBD1 | TRBV27 | TGTGCCAGCAGTTCGCAGACAGGGCTAGGGAACACTGAAGCTTTCTTT | CASSSQTGLGNTEAFF
NA | TRBJ2-7 | NA | TRBV4-1 | TGCGCCAGCAGCCAAGTTTTGGGTTGGGAGCAGTACTTC | CASSQVLGWEQYF
NA | TRBJ2-2 | TRBD1 | TRBV28 | TGTGCCACAATAGGACAGGGGGAGACCGGGGAGCTGTTTTTT | CATIGQGETGELFF
NA | TRBJ2-1 | TRBD2 | TRBV7-9 | TGTGCCAGCAGTCGAACGGGACTAGGGCAAAACAATGAGCAGTTCTTC | CASSRTGLGQNNEQFF
NA | TRBJ2-7 | TRBD2 | TRBV5-1 | TGCGCCAGCAGCTTCGGAGGGGAACCACTAGCGGGGGACTACGAGCAGTACTTC | CASSFGGEPLAGDYEQYF
NA | TRBJ2-5 | TRBD1 | TRBV5-6 | TGTGCCAGCAGCTTGGCCGAACAGGGGGCAAAGACCCAGTACTTC | CASSLAEQGAKTQYF
NA | TRBJ2-2 | TRBD1 | TRBV5-1 | TGCGCCAGCAGCCCCGGAAGGACAGGCACCGGGGAGCTGTTTTTT | CASSPGRTGTGELFF
NA | TRBJ1-3 | NA | TRBV30 | TGTGCCTGGATCCTCGGAAACACCATATATTTT | CAWILGNTIYF
few | TRBJ1-1 | NA | TRBV6-4 | TGTGCCAGCAGTGACACAGCGGACGGAATTGAAGCTTTCTTT | CASSDTADGIEAFF
NA | TRBJ2-3 | NA | TRBV9 | TGTGCCAGCAGCGTGGCTGGCAGGGGTGCAGATACGCAGTATTTT | CASSVAGRGADTQYF
NA | TRBJ2-1 | TRBD2 | TRBV7-9 | TGTGCCAGCGGGCTAGCGGGGACTGAGCAGTTCTTC | CASGLAGTEQFF
NA | TRBJ2-7 | TRBD1 | TRBV19 | TGTGCCAGTAGTGCCCGATCAGGGGGCTTGTACGAGCAGTACTTC | CASSARSGGLYEQYF
NA | TRBJ1-5 | NA | TRBV19 | TGTGCCAGTAATACTCGACACGGGACCAATCAGCCCCAGCATTTT | CASNTRHGTNQPQHF
NA | TRBJ1-1 | TRBD1 | TRBV4-1 | TGCGCCAGCAAATCTCCTACAGGGGGCACTGAAGCTTTCTTT | CASKSPTGGTEAFF
NA | TRBJ1-4 | NA | TRBV28 | TGTGCCAGCAGTCCACCAGGGTTTGATAATGAAAAACTGTTTTTT | CASSPPGFDNEKLFF
NA | TRBJ1-3 | NA | TRBV4-1 | TGCGCCAGCAGCCCCCGATCGCCCTCTGGAAACACCATATATTTT | CASSPRSPSGNTIYF
NA | TRBJ2-7 | TRBD1 | TRBV4-1 | TGCGCCAGCAGCCAAGAACAGATCTTAGGACAGGACGCCTACGAGCAGTACTTC | CASSQEQILGQDAYEQYF
NA | TRBJ1-1 | TRBD1 | TRBV5-1 | TGCGCCAGCAGCTACGGGACAGGGGAAGGTGAAGCTTTCTTT | CASSYGTGEGEAFF
once | TRBJ2-7 | TRBD2 | TRBV29-1 | TGCAGCGTTGAAGGTTACAGTTCGGGACTAGCGGGAGGGTCCTACGAGCAGTACTTC | CSVEGYSSGLAGGSYEQYF
NA | TRBJ2-7 | TRBD1 | TRBV2 | TGTGCCAGCAGATTGCAGGGGGCTGGAGTACACGAGCAGTACTTC | CASRLQGAGVHEQYF
NA | TRBJ2-2 | TRBD1 | TRBV7-9 | TGTGCCAGCAGCCACCCGGGACAGGTGGGCACCGGGGAGCTGTTTTTT | CASSHPGQVGTGELFF
once | TRBJ1-1 | NA | TRBV2 | TGTGCCAGCACCGACCCCGGGTTTGAAGCTTTCTTT | CASTDPGFEAFF
NA | TRBJ2-3 | NA | TRBV29-1 | TGCAGCGGTTCCGGGTCCTCGGGGTTGACGGATACGCAGTATTTT | CSGSGSSGLTDTQYF
NA | TRBJ2-2 | NA | TRBV29-1 | TGCAGCGGAGACAGCCCGAACACCGGGGAGCTGTTTTTT | CSGDSPNTGELFF
NA | TRBJ2-7 | TRBD1 | TRBV7-6 | TGTGCCAGCAGCTCCGTCACAGGGGCCTACGAGCAGTACTTC | CASSSVTGAYEQYF
NA | TRBJ2-3 | NA | TRBV25-1 | TGTGCCAGCAGTTTACAGAGCCATACGCAGTATTTT | CASSLQSHTQYF
once | TRBJ2-1 | TRBD2 | TRBV9 | TGTGCCAGCAGCGTTGCGGGAGGGTCCTACAATGAGCAGTTCTTC | CASSVAGGSYNEQFF